The text below deals with one T cell receptor beta chain. The cohort comprised adults aged roughly 18 to 100 years residing in 20 to 30 US areas. This CDR3 is built from 16 residues. Trimming removed 5 bases from V and 0 bases from J, with 16 bases in between. Germline V gene data show CDR1 as SGHAT and CDR2 as FQDESV (reference sequence). Source study methods: Reference gene primers were amplified, and this amplification served to estimate nucleated cell counts. Data came from immunoSEQ multiplex PCR; TCRdb stores just in-frame clones and leaves some out. Clone size and the V and J calls come from that table; the DNA yielded D and trimming. The repertoire holds under 150,000 clones, with about 87% as singletons. The data are from a study of blood T cell repertoires in COVID-19. The wider study: The analysed material was cDNA or gDNA that came from T cells, B-cell-depleted T cells, or PBMCs.

The chain is built from TRBV11-1 and TRBJ2-5; maybe TRBD1 (5 bases). The source material was PBMCs or T cells enriched from blood (not recorded which). This receptor was taken from a man aged 50-59 years in a cohort exposed to, infected with or recovered from COVID-19 (not recorded which). The CDR3 sequence: CASSAGQTAYQETQYF. The DNA for the CDR3 is TGTGCCAGCAGCGCAGGGCAGACAGCGTACCAAGAGACCCAGTACTTC.